The entry below describes one TCR beta chain. No antigen is known for it. Per the germline V gene, CDR1 is MDHEN and CDR2 is SYDVKM. V was clipped by 4 bases and J by 6 bases; unmatched bases: 9. The CDR3 spans 15 residues. The repertoire was sequenced with immunoSEQ multiplex PCR; TCRdb's copy has only in-frame clones and lacks some. Of thousands of clones in the sample, about nine tenths were seen once. The sample comes from a study of brain metastases from non-small cell lung cancer. Findings of the study overall: TCR repertoires overlapped largely between brain metastases and matched primaries. Fewer infiltrating T cells were found in brain metastases than primaries.

This TCR derives from a donor aged 40 or over with non-small cell lung cancer. The V and J genes are TRBV28 and TRBJ2-7; 10 bases fit TRBD1. What was sequenced was primary lung tumor tissue. This CDR3 reads CASSSIGTGASEQYF. The CDR3 bases are TGTGCCAGCAGTTCTATAGGGACAGGGGCTAGCGAGCAGTACTTC.